Following are 7 T cell receptor beta chains from one sample sequenced in a study of identical twins. Each CDR3 protein is one row after TCRdb ran MiXCR on the 5' RACE reads. The sample records fewer than 550,000 distinct CDR3 sequences, approximately 14% being singletons. The sample was also linked to a second study, of yellow fever vaccine responses in identical twins.

Sequencing was done on a sample of CD4+ T cells sorted from blood. These receptors all come from a woman between 18 and 30 years old in good health.

This clonotype was detected only a few times. The V and J genes are TRBV14 and TRBJ1-2; D remains ambiguous. Germline CDR1 SGHDN, CDR2 FVKESK. Trimming left V 2 bases short and J 8 bases short, with 12 bases between. The CDR3 runs to 13 residues. The CDR3 loop is CASSQTILAGYTF. In DNA form, the CDR3 reads TGTGCCAGCAGCCAAACCATCCTTGCCGGCTACACCTTC.

Many counts were recorded for this clonotype. The V and J genes are TRBV24-1 and TRBJ2-1; 10 bases agree with TRBD2. This CDR3 region has 14 residues. Germline V gene lookup returns CDR1 KGHDR and CDR2 SFDVKD. V dropped 6 bases and J dropped 6; count of bases not matched to a gene: 4. The CDR3 spells CATSMSSGGNEQFF. The CDR3 bases are TGTGCCACCAGTATGTCTAGCGGGGGCAATGAGCAGTTCTTC.

This rearrangement joins TRBV4-1 to TRBJ2-3, with TRBD1 matching 9 bases. CDR3 length: 15 amino acids. Germline CDR1 MGHRA, CDR2 YSYEKL. With V trimmed by 3 bases and J by 5 bases, 6 bases remained unmatched. CDR3 protein: CASSQTGTGLDTQYF. The CDR3 bases are TGCGCCAGCAGCCAGACCGGGACAGGGTTAGATACGCAGTATTTT.

The chain couples TRBV6-1 to TRBJ2-6; D may be TRBD2 (5 bases). The CDR3 is 16 residues long. Trimming took off 6 bases at V and 0 bases at J, with 12 bases between the two ends. CDR1 MNHNS and CDR2 SASEGT come from the germline V gene. The CDR3 coding sequence is TGTGCCAGCAGACCCAGAGCGGACTCTGGGGCCAACGTCCTGACTTTC. It codes for CASRPRADSGANVLTF.

This clonotype was picked up a small number of times. The rearrangement uses TRBV5-1 and TRBJ1-5; TRBD1 might be the D (5 bases). The CDR3 length is 15 residues. The V end was cut by 0 bases, the J end by 2 bases, with 9 bases between. Germline-derived CDR1 and CDR2 are SGHRS and YFSETQ. CDR3: CASSLEGVGNQPQHF. CDR3 coding DNA: TGCGCCAGCAGCTTGGAAGGGGTTGGCAATCAGCCCCAGCATTTT.

The chain recombines TRBV7-6 with TRBJ2-2; tentative D call: TRBD1 (6 bases). Between the trimmed V and J ends, which lost 1 base and 4 bases, there was a span of 13 bases. The CDR3 extends over 16 amino acids. From germline, CDR1 is SGHVS and CDR2 FNYEAQ. The CDR3 bases are TGTGCCAGCAGCTTAGTCCCAGGGGCGGGCACCGGGGAGCTGTTTTTT. Its translation is CASSLVPGAGTGELFF.

The sample holds a few counts of this clonotype. The chain couples TRBV7-8 to TRBJ2-7; TRBD2 matches at 7 bases. The CDR3 is 15 amino acids. Germline values: CDR1 SGHVS, CDR2 FQNEAQ. Trimming cost V 6 bases and J 3 bases; bases outside gene matches: 11. CDR3 in DNA: TGTGCCAGCAGACCCTTGCCTAGCGGAAACTACGAGCAGTACTTC. It specifies CASRPLPSGNYEQYF.